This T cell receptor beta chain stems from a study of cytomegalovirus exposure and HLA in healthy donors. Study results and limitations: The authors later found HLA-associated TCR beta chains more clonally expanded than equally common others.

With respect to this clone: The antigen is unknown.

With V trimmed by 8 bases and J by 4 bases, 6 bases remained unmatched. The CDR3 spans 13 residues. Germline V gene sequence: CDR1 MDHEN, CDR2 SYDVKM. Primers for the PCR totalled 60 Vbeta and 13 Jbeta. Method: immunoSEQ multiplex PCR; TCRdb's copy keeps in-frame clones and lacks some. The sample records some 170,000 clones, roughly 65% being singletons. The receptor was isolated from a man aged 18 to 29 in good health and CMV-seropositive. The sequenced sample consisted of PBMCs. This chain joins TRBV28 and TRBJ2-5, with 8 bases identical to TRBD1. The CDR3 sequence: CASGQGRGETQYF. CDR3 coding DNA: TGTGCCAGCGGACAGGGTCGGGGAGAGACCCAGTACTTC.